This TCR beta chain was obtained from a study of T cells in Graves' hyperthyroidism and ophthalmopathy. General study findings and limits: Using 13 V-J features, a model discriminated ophthalmopathy from stable hyperthyroidism. Clonotypes that were expanded in thyroid above 0.001 mostly appeared in blood too.

Points on this clonotype: The target antigen is unknown.

Template material for amplifying TCR beta CDR3 regions consisted of RNA transcripts. HTBI primers drove first-round RT-PCR of the TCR CDR3. TCRdb passed the multiplex PCR reads through MiXCR, listing each CDR3 protein once. The profile shows about half a million distinct CDR3 sequences, about 20% of them singletons. Germline V gene sequence: CDR1 ENHRY, CDR2 SYGVKD. This CDR3 has 11 amino acids. The V end lost 6 bases, the J end lost 2 bases, and 4 bases lay between the germline ends. The chain couples TRBV10-3 to TRBJ1-1; no reliable D call. The source of this sequence is a woman in her 70s with Graves' ophthalmopathy. Sequenced sample: blood. The DNA for the CDR3 is TGTGCCATCAGGGTTAACACTGAAGCTTTCTTT. This sequence encodes CAIRVNTEAFF.